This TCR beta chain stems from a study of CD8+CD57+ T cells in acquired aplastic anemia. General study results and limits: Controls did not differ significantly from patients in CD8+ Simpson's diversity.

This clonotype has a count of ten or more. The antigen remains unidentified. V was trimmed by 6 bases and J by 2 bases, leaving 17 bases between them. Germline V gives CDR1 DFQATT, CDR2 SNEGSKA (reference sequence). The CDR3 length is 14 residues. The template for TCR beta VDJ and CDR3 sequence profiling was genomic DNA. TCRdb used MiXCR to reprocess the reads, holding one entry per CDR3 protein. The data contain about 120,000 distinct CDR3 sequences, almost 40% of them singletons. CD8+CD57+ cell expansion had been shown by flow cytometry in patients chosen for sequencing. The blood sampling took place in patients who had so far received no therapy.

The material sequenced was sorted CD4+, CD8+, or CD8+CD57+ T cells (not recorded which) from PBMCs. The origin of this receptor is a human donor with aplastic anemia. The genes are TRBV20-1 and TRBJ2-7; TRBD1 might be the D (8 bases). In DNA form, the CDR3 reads TGCAGTGCCTTGGGGGGGACAGGAGCCTACGAGCAGTACTTC. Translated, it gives CSALGGTGAYEQYF.